The TCR beta chain under discussion was sequenced for a study of T cell responses to AZD1222 COVID-19 vaccine. Germline V gene data show CDR1 as KGHDR and CDR2 as SFDVKD. The CDR3 sequence is 11 residues long. The V gene lost 6 bases and the J gene lost 4 bases, with 3 bases spanning the gap. Generated by immunoSEQ multiplex PCR, the TCRdb table keeps only in-frame clones and is missing some. The table includes roughly 100,000 clones, around 82% detected once. The V and J genes are TRBV24-1 and TRBJ2-1; D gene unclear. The sequencing used peripheral blood, collected on day 0 of AZD1222 vaccination. This clonotype was sampled from an adult in good health. DNA for the CDR3: TGTGCCACCAGTCGTTACAATGAGCAGTTCTTC. It specifies CATSRYNEQFF.